These T cell receptor beta chains were read from a single sample in a study of T cells after yellow fever vaccination. TCRdb itself ran the 5' RACE reads through MiXCR, one entry per CDR3 protein. The top ten clones hold about a sixth of a sample with some 350,000 distinct CDR3 sequences, about 8.7% of them seen once. Sequencing used PBMCs, obtained on the day of the first yellow fever vaccination. These receptors originate from a man younger than 35 who received the YFV17D yellow fever vaccine. Both conserved end residues are part of each CDR3.

V gene,CDR3 protein
TRBV20-1,CSARAGQGRDGYTF
TRBV7-9,CASRKWSSGGPGDTQYF
TRBV7-2,CASSLVEGSDEQFF
TRBV29-1,CSVGLTVGQPQHF
TRBV6-4,CASSDSQFKAEQFF
TRBV6-1,CASGTPGLGTDTQYF
TRBV3-1,CASSQYWNLNTGELFF
TRBV6-1,CASSEGGRSRQPQHF
TRBV19,CASSSSTGANTGELFF
TRBV7-3,CASSAGLGNTEAFF
TRBV28,CASSPIVGGVDGNQPQHF
TRBV7-2,CASSFRNLETQYF
TRBV20-1,CSAIQGADTQYF
TRBV6-2/TRBV6-3,CASRKYGGLAGDEQYF
TRBV5-1,CASSLPLGRYENIQYF
TRBV9,CASSGDRTNTGELFF
TRBV6-2/TRBV6-3,CASARGKTQYF
TRBV5-6,CASSLEEAVGRTNEKLFF
TRBV9,CASSVFGGHQPQHF
TRBV27,CASSSLLRVNTEAFF
TRBV9,CASSPQMGEGRETDTQYF
TRBV28,CATRGQSVYGYTF
TRBV5-1,CASSLSGGDETDNEQFF
TRBV6-2/TRBV6-3,CASSYFPVAGGDYEQFF
TRBV7-6,CASSRKLGETQYF
TRBV4-1,CASSQKDVGTGELFF
TRBV7-3,CASSSSSGSGANVLTF
TRBV4-3,CASSQDEGSSREAFF
TRBV4-2,CASSQDPRSNTGELFF
TRBV29-1,CSVGTGVNEKLFF
TRBV19,CASSRSDRELYEQYF
TRBV5-1,CASSLFQAGGTGELFF
TRBV4-1,CASSQWDGAYEQYF
TRBV7-7,CASNITGTSLRQETQYF
TRBV2,CASSPGTTVSDTQYF
TRBV7-9,CASSAREQGANEKLFF
TRBV12-3/TRBV12-4,CASSRREGVYNEQFF
TRBV7-2,CASSLERVKQYF
TRBV5-4,CASSLGGPAEAFF
TRBV18,CASSPETGGYGYTF
TRBV5-1,CASSLNGELFF
TRBV11-1,CASSPDPRYHTTPTDTQYF
TRBV20-1,CSAREGATNEKLFF
TRBV7-9,CASSPPTGSSYNEQFF
TRBV5-1,CASSLATVVADTQYF
TRBV7-9,CASSLFLGTDTQYF
TRBV6-2/TRBV6-3,CASRDPGGRFEQFF
TRBV24-1,CATSDPGTGANEQFF
TRBV23-1,CASSQIGLDRVGHYYNEQFF
TRBV5-1,CASSLERTSTDTQYF
TRBV7-2,CASSLSGDTMKQFF
TRBV4-1,CASSQAIRGQETQYF
TRBV20-1,CSGVMTTAPYTF
TRBV20-1,CSARPTPNTGELFF
TRBV5-4,CASSPGGGEKYEQYF
TRBV6-1,CASSDLLTYEQYF
TRBV6-1,CASRVDPTTTYEQYF
TRBV6-2/TRBV6-3,CASAPPGDNNQPQHF
TRBV29-1,CSVGEGLAGGSYEQYF